The clone carrying this T cell receptor beta chain was counted only a few times. Its antigen is undetermined. One end of the junction varies from germline; a read error may be responsible. This sample is drawn from a study of beta chain features in type 1 diabetes. Study conclusions and caveats: When Type 1 diabetes patients were examined, their TCRB CDR3s proved moderately but significantly shorter in all four CD4+ subsets. Any HLA effect on TCRB rearrangement was left unresolved by small sub-analyses.

This CDR3 spans 13 amino acids. Per the germline V gene, CDR1 is SGHAT and CDR2 is FQNNGV. As every portion of the isolated RNA was reverse transcribed, the sequencing read expressed TCRB transcripts. The assay was immunoSEQ multiplex PCR, and TCRdb's table has in-frame clones only and misses some. The table has under 350,000 clones, roughly an eighth seen once. The chain joins TRBV11-2 to TRBJ2-7; 12 bases map to TRBD2. The sequence was collected from a man aged 25 to 40 with type 1 diabetes. The specimen was naive CD4+ T cells from blood. The CDR3 nucleotides are TGTGCCAGCAGCTTAGCCGGACTAGCGGGGCCGAACTTC. Its protein is CASSLAGLAGPNF.